This T cell receptor beta chain was identified during a study of blood T cell repertoires in COVID-19. CDR3 length: 16 amino acids. Germline values: CDR1 MRHNA, CDR2 SNTAGT. V shed 4 bases and J 2 bases; nucleotides not matched to a gene: 5. The protocol was immunoSEQ multiplex PCR, while the TCRdb copy is restricted to in-frame clones and leaves out a portion. The sample has about 110,000 clones, roughly 88% seen once. The source is a man aged 50-60 years with active or convalescent COVID-19. The chain recombines TRBV6-4 with TRBJ2-1; 10 bases map to TRBD2. What was sequenced was peripheral blood. The CDR3 DNA sequence: TGTGCCAGCAGTGCAGAACTAGCGGGACCCTACAATGAGCAGTTCTTC. This translates into CASSAELAGPYNEQFF.